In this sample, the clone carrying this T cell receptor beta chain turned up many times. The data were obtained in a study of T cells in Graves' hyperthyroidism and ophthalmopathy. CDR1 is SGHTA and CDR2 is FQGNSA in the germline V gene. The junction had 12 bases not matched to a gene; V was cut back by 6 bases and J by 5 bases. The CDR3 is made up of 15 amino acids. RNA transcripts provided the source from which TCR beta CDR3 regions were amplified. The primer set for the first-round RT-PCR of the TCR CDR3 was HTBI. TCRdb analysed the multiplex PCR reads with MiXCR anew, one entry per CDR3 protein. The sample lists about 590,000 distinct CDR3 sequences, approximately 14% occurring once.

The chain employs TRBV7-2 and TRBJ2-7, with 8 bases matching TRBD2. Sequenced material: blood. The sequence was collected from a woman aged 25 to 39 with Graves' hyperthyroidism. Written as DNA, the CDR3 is TGTGCCAGCAGTAAACGCGAGCGGGAGTTAAACGAGCAGTACTTC. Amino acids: CASSKRERELNEQYF.